Presented here are 21 T cell receptor beta chains from one specimen sequenced in a study of blood T cell repertoires in COVID-19. Measured with immunoSEQ multiplex PCR; TCRdb has only the in-frame clones, and not every one. The sample yields approximately 65,000 clones, approximately 90% seen once. The sample taken for sequencing was peripheral blood. The origin of the receptors is a woman younger than 30 with acute or convalescent COVID-19.

The chain couples TRBV3-1 (or the pseudogene TRBV3-2) to TRBJ1-1, with D possibly being TRBD1 (6 bases). This CDR3 region has 15 residues. The V end lost 0 bases, the J end lost 11 bases, and 19 bases lay between the germline ends. CDR1 and CDR2 from the germline V gene are LGHDT and YNNKEL (reference sequence). The CDR3 reads CASSQESLGGGWAFF. The CDR3 bases are TGTGCCAGCAGCCAAGAATCCCTTGGCGGGGGCTGGGCTTTCTTT.

This sequence joins TRBV27 and TRBJ1-2, with D perhaps TRBD1 (6 bases). Germline CDR1 is MNHEY and CDR2 is SMNVEV (reference sequence). The V gene lost 3 bases and the J gene lost 8 bases, with 13 bases spanning the gap. The CDR3 totals 13 residues. The CDR3 region is CASSFAGRGGYTF. The DNA of the CDR3 is TGTGCCAGCAGTTTTGCCGGAAGGGGGGGCTACACCTTC.

The V call is TRBV7-2, the J call TRBJ1-2; D not certain. The ends were cut back, 5 bases at V and 0 bases at J, with 13 bases in the middle. The CDR3 runs to 15 residues. The germline CDR1 and CDR2 sequences are SGHTA and FQGNSA. The CDR3 DNA follows: TGTGCCAGCAGCCCTATTCAGGCCTCTAACTATGGCTACACCTTC. Translating it yields CASSPIQASNYGYTF.

The chain employs TRBV19 and TRBJ2-7, with TRBD1 matching 7 bases. Germline lookup yields CDR1 LNHDA and CDR2 SQIVND (reference sequence). This CDR3 region has 15 residues. V gave up 6 bases and J gave up 3 bases; unmatched junction bases: 11. The CDR3 here is CASRKSGTEFYEQYF. Written as DNA, the CDR3 is TGTGCCAGTAGGAAATCCGGGACAGAATTCTACGAGCAGTACTTC.

V usage is TRBV19 and J usage is TRBJ1-5; 9 nucleotides match TRBD1. The V segment lost 7 bases and the J segment 3 bases; nucleotides outside the gene matches: 4. CDR1 LNHDA and CDR2 SQIVND come from the germline V gene (reference sequence). This CDR3 has 14 residues. This CDR3 is CASKRQGDNQPQHF. As DNA, the CDR3 is TGTGCCAGTAAACGACAGGGGGACAATCAGCCCCAGCATTTT. Full variable domain (rest looked up from reference TRBV19 and TRBJ1-5): DGGITQSPKYLFRKEGQNVTLSCEQNLNHDAMYWYRQDPGQGLRLIYYSQIVNDFQKGDIAEGYSVSREKKESFPLTVTSAQKNPTAFYLCASKRQGDNQPQHFGDGTRLSIL.

V usage is TRBV9 and J usage is TRBJ2-3; the match to TRBD1 covers 11 bases. V lost 3 bases to trimming and J lost 9 bases; unmatched junction nucleotides: 3. Germline lookup yields CDR1 SGDLS and CDR2 YYNGEE. This CDR3 is 13 amino acids long. The CDR3 reads CASSAGQGATQYF. The CDR3 nucleotides are TGTGCCAGCAGCGCTGGACAGGGGGCGACGCAGTATTTT.

The chain combines TRBV4-3 with TRBJ2-1, with a weak D call TRBD2 (5 bases). CDR1 and CDR2 from the germline V gene are LGHNA and YSLEER. The CDR3 has 16 residues. V was pared by 5 bases and J by 1 base, with 15 bases between. The chain's CDR3 is CASSLRALDSYNEQFF. CDR3 nucleotides: TGCGCCAGCAGCTTGCGAGCACTAGATTCCTACAATGAGCAGTTCTTC.

The chain is built from TRBV27 and TRBJ1-1; 7 bases map to TRBD1. This CDR3 has 14 amino acids. Germline values: CDR1 MNHEY, CDR2 SMNVEV (reference sequence). The V segment lost 6 bases and the J segment 1 base; nucleotides outside the gene matches: 5. The CDR3 is CASRRGQTNTEAFF. In DNA, the CDR3 is TGTGCCAGCAGGAGGGGACAGACGAACACTGAAGCTTTCTTT.

Within the sample, this clone is large. This sequence joins TRBV2 and TRBJ2-7; a weak D match, TRBD2 (6 bases). The CDR3 spans 14 residues. The germline gives CDR1 SNHLY, CDR2 FYNNEI. Trimming pared 4 bases from V and 6 bases from J, leaving 16 bases between. The CDR3 DNA reads as TGTGCCAGCAGTGGGGGTACGGTGCGGGGCGAGCAGTACTTC. Residues: CASSGGTVRGEQYF.

The chain uses TRBV5-4 and TRBJ2-3; D not certain. Deletions cut 0 bases from V and 5 bases from J, with 4 bases between. The V gene's germline CDR1 is SGHNT and CDR2 YYREEE (reference sequence). The CDR3 totals 12 residues. The CDR3 region has the DNA TGTGCCAGCAGCTTGGCAGGAGATACGCAGTATTTT. Its translation: CASSLAGDTQYF.

The rearrangement joins TRBV4-1 to TRBJ1-6, with D unresolved. The V end was cut by 4 bases, the J end by 6 bases, with 22 bases between. The CDR3 is 18 amino acids. CDR1 is MGHRA and CDR2 is YSYEKL in the germline V gene. The CDR3 loop reads CASSPIVNIPYSNSPLHF. CDR3 DNA sequence: TGCGCCAGCAGCCCCATCGTTAATATACCATATAGTAATTCACCCCTCCACTTT.

This clone was seen only a few times. The V gene is TRBV11-2, the J gene TRBJ2-2; D is possibly TRBD1 (6 bases). The CDR3 covers 16 residues. The V gene's germline CDR1 is SGHAT and CDR2 FQNNGV. The ends were cut back, 3 bases at V and 5 bases at J, with 16 bases in the middle. The CDR3 DNA follows: TGTGCCAGCAGCTTGGGGGCGGAGCTAGTTACCGGGGAGCTGTTTTTT. Encoded protein: CASSLGAELVTGELFF. Looking up the rest from reference TRBV11-2 and TRBJ2-2 gives the full variable domain: EAGVAQSPRYKIIEKRQSVAFWCNPISGHATLYWYQQILGQGPKLLIQFQNNGVVDDSQLPKDRFSAERLKGVDSTLKIQPAKLEDSAVYLCASSLGAELVTGELFFGEGSRLTVL.

This chain joins TRBV2 and TRBJ2-5; tentatively, D is TRBD2 (6 bases). Germline V gives CDR1 SNHLY, CDR2 FYNNEI. The V gene lost 1 base and the J gene lost 2 bases, with 11 bases spanning the gap. This CDR3 region has 15 residues. The CDR3 here is CASSEGFGGQETQYF. CDR3 nucleotide sequence: TGTGCCAGCAGTGAAGGTTTTGGGGGGCAAGAGACCCAGTACTTC.

This clone has just one count. The chain employs TRBV10-2 and TRBJ2-5; TRBD2 aligns across 10 bases. This CDR3 is built from 14 residues. J gave up 3 bases and V 6 bases, and 4 bases lay outside the gene matches. The germline CDR1 and CDR2 sequences are WSHSY and SAAADI. The CDR3 loop is CASSGTSDKETQYF. The CDR3 coding sequence is TGCGCCAGCAGCGGGACTAGCGATAAAGAGACCCAGTACTTC.

This clone was picked up one time. The J gene is TRBJ1-1, the V gene TRBV5-1, with D perhaps matching TRBD1 (5 bases). V gave up 0 bases and J gave up 4 bases, with 7 bases separating them. This CDR3 is 13 amino acids long. The germline V gene encodes CDR1 SGHRS and CDR2 YFSETQ. This chain's CDR3 is CASSLAQGTEAFF. The CDR3 DNA reads as TGCGCCAGCAGCTTGGCCCAGGGCACTGAAGCTTTCTTT.

The chain is built from TRBV28 and TRBJ1-2; D might be TRBD1 (5 bases). The V gene lost 3 bases and the J gene lost 3 bases, with 8 bases spanning the gap. There are 13 residues in the CDR3. Germline V gene data show CDR1 as MDHEN and CDR2 as SYDVKM. CDR3 amino acids: CASSFGRDYGYTF. Here the CDR3 DNA reads TGTGCCAGCAGTTTCGGCAGGGACTATGGCTACACCTTC.

This clone was seen once. V usage is TRBV29-1 and J usage is TRBJ1-2, with TRBD1 matching 7 bases. CDR3 length equals 12 residues. The V segment lost 7 bases and the J segment 5 bases; nucleotides outside the gene matches: 7. Germline-derived CDR1 and CDR2 are SQVTM and ANQGSEA. The CDR3 bases are TGCAGCGCCCCAGGGGGAGATTATGGCTACACCTTC. It translates to CSAPGGDYGYTF.

J is TRBJ1-2 and V is TRBV7-9; a weak D match, TRBD1 (6 bases). This CDR3 comprises 12 residues. V was pared by 5 bases and J by 4 bases, with 8 bases between. Per germline, CDR1 SEHNR and CDR2 FQNEAQ (reference sequence). This CDR3 is CASSPDSYGYTF. Written as DNA, the CDR3 is TGTGCCAGCAGCCCGGACAGCTATGGCTACACCTTC.

The chain links TRBV3-1 (or the pseudogene TRBV3-2) to TRBJ2-3, with TRBD1 matching 10 bases. After removal of 3 bases from V and 2 bases from J, the junction contained 5 bases not matched to a gene. From germline, CDR1 is LGHDT and CDR2 YNNKEL (reference sequence). CDR3 length: 16 amino acids. The CDR3 spells CASSQRQGANTDTQYF. The CDR3 bases are TGTGCCAGCAGCCAGAGACAGGGGGCTAACACAGATACGCAGTATTTT.

This chain links TRBV15 with TRBJ2-7; 7 bases match TRBD1. CDR1 and CDR2 (germline): LNHNV, YYDKDF (reference sequence). V lost 2 bases, J lost 6 bases, and 4 bases stayed unmatched. CDR3 length equals 13 residues. The DNA of the CDR3 is TGTGCCACCAGCAGAAACAACAGGGGCGAGCAGTACTTC. Its translation is CATSRNNRGEQYF.

This clone was seen a single time. This chain uses TRBV15 with TRBJ1-3; no definite D call. This CDR3 comprises 15 residues. Trimming left V 0 bases short and J 0 bases short, with 6 bases between. CDR1 is LNHNV and CDR2 is YYDKDF in the germline V gene (reference sequence). The CDR3 sequence: CATSRDRYSGNTIYF. CDR3 sequence (DNA): TGTGCCACCAGCAGAGACAGATACTCTGGAAACACCATATATTTT. The whole variable domain, remainder taken from reference TRBV15 and TRBJ1-3, is DAMVIQNPRYQVTQFGKPVTLSCSQTLNHNVMYWYQQKSSQAPKLLFHYYDKDFNNEADTPDNFQSRRPNTSFCFLDIRSPGLGDTAMYLCATSRDRYSGNTIYFGEGSWLTVV.